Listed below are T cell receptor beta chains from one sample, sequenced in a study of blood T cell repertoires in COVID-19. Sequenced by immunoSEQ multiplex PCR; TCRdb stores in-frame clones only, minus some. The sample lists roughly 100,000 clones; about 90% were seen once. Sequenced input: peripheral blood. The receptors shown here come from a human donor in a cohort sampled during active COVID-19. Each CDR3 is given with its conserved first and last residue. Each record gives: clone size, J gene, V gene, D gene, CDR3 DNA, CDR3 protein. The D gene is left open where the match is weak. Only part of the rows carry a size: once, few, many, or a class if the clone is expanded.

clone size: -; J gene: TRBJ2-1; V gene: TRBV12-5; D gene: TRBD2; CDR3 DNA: TGTGCTAGCAGAGAAAGCGGGGCGGCCTACAATGAGCAGTTCTTC; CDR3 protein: CASRESGAAYNEQFF
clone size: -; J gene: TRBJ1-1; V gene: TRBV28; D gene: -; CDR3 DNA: TGTGCCAGCAGATTAGATCAGGGGAACACTGAAGCTTTCTTT; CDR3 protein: CASRLDQGNTEAFF
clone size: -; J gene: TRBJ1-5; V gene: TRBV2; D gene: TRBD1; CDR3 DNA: TGTGCCAGCAGTGATTCTTGGGTAGAGGGGACAGGGGGCGGTCAGCCCCAGCATTTT; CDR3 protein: CASSDSWVEGTGGGQPQHF
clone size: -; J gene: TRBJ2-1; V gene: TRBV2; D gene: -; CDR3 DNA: TGTGCCAGCAGTGAAGGGAAAGGGGTCAATGAGCAGTTCTTC; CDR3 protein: CASSEGKGVNEQFF
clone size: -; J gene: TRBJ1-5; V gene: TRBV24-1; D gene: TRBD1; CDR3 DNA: TGTGCCACCAGTGATGCGGACAGGGGTGGCAATCAGCCCCAGCATTTT; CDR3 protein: CATSDADRGGNQPQHF
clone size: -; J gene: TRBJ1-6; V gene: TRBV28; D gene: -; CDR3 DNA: TGTGCCAGCAGTCCTTACAGTAATAATTCACCCCTCCACTTT; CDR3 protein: CASSPYSNNSPLHF
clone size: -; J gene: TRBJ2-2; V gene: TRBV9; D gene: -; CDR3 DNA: TGTGCCAGCAGCGCCCCAACTAGTGCCGGGGAGCTGTTTTTT; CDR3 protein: CASSAPTSAGELFF
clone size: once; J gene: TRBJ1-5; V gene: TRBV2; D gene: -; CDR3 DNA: TGTGCCAGCAGCGGAAGCGGGACGGCTAATAGCAATCAGCCCCAGCATTTT; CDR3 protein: CASSGSGTANSNQPQHF
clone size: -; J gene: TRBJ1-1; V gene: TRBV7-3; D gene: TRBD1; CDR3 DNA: TGTGCCAGCAGCTTAGACAGGGGCACTGAAGCTTTCTTT; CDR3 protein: CASSLDRGTEAFF
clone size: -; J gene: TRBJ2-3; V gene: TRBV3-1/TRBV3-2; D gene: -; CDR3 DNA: TGTGCCAGCAGCCAAGGTACTAGCAGGGTCCAAGATACGCAGTATTTT; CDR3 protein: CASSQGTSRVQDTQYF
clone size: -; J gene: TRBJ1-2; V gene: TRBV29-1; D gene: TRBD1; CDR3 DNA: TGCAGCGTCACCGGGGGACAGAAATTCTATGGCTACACCTTC; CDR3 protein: CSVTGGQKFYGYTF
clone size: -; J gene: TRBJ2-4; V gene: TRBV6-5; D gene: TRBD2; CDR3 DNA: TGTGCCAGCAGTTACTCGAGTGGGGGGGGAAACATTCAGTACTTC; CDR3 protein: CASSYSSGGGNIQYF
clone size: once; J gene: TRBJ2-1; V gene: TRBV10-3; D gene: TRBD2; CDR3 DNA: TGTGCCATTAGCCCGACTAGCGGCTCCTACAATGAGCAGTTCTTC; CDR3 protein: CAISPTSGSYNEQFF
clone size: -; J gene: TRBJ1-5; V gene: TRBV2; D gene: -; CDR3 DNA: TGTGCCAGCAGTGAAGGACACTTCCCCCCCAATCAGCCCCAGCATTTT; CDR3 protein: CASSEGHFPPNQPQHF
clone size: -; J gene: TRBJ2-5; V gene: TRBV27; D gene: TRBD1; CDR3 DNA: TGTGCCAGCAGTCCACTGCGGGACAGGGGGCTAGAGACCCAGTACTTC; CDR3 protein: CASSPLRDRGLETQYF
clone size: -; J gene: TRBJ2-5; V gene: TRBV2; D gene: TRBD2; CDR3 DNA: TGTGCCAGCAGCCAAGGACTAGCGGGGGGGGAAGAGACCCAGTACTTC; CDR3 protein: CASSQGLAGGEETQYF
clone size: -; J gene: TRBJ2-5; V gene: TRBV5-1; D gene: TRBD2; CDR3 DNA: TGCGCCAGCAGCTTGGAAATAGCGGGATATAAAGAGACCCAGTACTTC; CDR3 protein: CASSLEIAGYKETQYF
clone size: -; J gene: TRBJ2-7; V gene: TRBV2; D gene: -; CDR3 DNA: TGTGCCAGCAGTGTCTCGTTTGGCGGGGAGTACGAGCAGTACTTC; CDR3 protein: CASSVSFGGEYEQYF
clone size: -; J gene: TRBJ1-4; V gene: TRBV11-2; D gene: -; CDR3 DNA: TGTGCCAGCAGCTCGATACAGGGTCTCGGGGAAAAACTGTTTTTT; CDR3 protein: CASSSIQGLGEKLFF
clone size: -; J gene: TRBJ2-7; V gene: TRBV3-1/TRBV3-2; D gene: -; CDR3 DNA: TGTGCCAGCAGCCAAGATATTGTCCCGGGGGAGCAGTACTTC; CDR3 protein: CASSQDIVPGEQYF
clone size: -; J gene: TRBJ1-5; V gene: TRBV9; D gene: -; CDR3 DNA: TGTGCCAGCAGCATAGAACAGGGCCAGCCCCAGCATTTT; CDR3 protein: CASSIEQGQPQHF
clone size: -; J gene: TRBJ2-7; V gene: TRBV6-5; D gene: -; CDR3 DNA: TGTGCCAGCAGTTACGCGTCAGGCTCCTACGAGCAGTACTTC; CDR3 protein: CASSYASGSYEQYF
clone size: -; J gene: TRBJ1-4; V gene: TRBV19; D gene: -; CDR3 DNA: TGTGCCAGTAGCTGGGGGGGCTTGCGAAATGAAAAACTGTTTTTT; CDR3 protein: CASSWGGLRNEKLFF
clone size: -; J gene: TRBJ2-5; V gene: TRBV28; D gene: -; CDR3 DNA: TGTGCCAGCAGCCCCAACGGGGTTGAGACCCAGTACTTC; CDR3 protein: CASSPNGVETQYF
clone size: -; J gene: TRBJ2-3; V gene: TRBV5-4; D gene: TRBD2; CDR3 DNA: TGTGCCAGCAGCTTGGTAGGACTAGCGGGGGGGCATAAAGATACGCAGTATTTT; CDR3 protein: CASSLVGLAGGHKDTQYF
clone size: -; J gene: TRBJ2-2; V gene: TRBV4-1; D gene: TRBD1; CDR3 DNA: TGCGCCAGCAGCCAACGAGGGACAGGGCTCACCGGGGAGCTGTTTTTT; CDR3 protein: CASSQRGTGLTGELFF
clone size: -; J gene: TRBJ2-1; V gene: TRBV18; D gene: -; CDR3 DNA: TGTGCCAGCTCACCATGGAGCGGGCCAGACAATGAGCAGTTCTTC; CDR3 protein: CASSPWSGPDNEQFF
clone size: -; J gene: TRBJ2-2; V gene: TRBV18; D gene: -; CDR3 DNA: TGTGCCAGCTCACCGCAAACGGGGTACGAAGTGGCCGGGGAGCTGTTTTTT; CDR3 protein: CASSPQTGYEVAGELFF
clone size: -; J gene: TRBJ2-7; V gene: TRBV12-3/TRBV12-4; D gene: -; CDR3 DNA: TGTGCCAGCAGGGGCCGGGGGTTCGAGCAGTACTTC; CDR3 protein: CASRGRGFEQYF
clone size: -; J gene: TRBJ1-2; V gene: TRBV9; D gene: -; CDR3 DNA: TGTGCCAGCAGCGCATTCCCGGAGGAACCTAACACCTTC; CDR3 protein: CASSAFPEEPNTF
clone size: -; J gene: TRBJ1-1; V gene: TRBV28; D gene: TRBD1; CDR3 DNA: TGTGCCAGCAGCCTATTGGGACAGAGTCTGAACACTGAAGCTTTCTTT; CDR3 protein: CASSLLGQSLNTEAFF
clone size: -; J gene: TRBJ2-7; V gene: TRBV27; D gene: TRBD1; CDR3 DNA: TGTGCCAGCAGTTTACTCGGACAGGGGGCCTACGAGCAGTACTTC; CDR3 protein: CASSLLGQGAYEQYF
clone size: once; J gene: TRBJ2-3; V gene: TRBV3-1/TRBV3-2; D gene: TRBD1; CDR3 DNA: TGTGCCAGCAGCCCAAGACAGGGGCCCACAGATACGCAGTATTTT; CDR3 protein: CASSPRQGPTDTQYF
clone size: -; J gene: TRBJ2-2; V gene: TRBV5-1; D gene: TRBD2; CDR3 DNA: TGCGCCAGCAGCTTGGGGACTAGCGCCGGGGAGCTGTTTTTT; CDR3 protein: CASSLGTSAGELFF
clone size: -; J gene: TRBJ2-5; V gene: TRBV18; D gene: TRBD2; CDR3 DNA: TGTGCCAGCTCACCAAGGACTAGCGGGGGGGCTCAGACTAAAGAGACCCAGTACTTC; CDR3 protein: CASSPRTSGGAQTKETQYF
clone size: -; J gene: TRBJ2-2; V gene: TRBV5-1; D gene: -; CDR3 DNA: TGCGCCAGCAGCTTGGTAGCGGGGGAGCTGTTTTTT; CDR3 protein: CASSLVAGELFF
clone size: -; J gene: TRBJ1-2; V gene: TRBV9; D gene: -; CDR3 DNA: TGTGCCAGCAGCGTAGCGACAGACCGTGGCTACACCTTC; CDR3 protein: CASSVATDRGYTF
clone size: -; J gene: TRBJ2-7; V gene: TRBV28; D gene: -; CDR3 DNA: TGTGCCAGCAGTTTACAACGGACCCCTAAACAGGGTCCCCAATACGAGCAGTACTTC; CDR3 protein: CASSLQRTPKQGPQYEQYF
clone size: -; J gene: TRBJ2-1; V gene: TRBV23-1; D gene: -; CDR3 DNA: TGCGCCAGCATCCTACAGGGTATCAACAATGAGCAGTTCTTC; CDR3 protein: CASILQGINNEQFF
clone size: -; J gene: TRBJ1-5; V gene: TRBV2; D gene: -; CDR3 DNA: TGTGCCAGCAGTGAATTGGACTATCAGCCCCAGCATTTT; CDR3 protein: CASSELDYQPQHF
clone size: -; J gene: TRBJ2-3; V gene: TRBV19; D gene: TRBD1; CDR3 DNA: TGTGCCAGTAGTCCGCGCAGGGGGCAGACAGATACGCAGTATTTT; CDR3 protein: CASSPRRGQTDTQYF
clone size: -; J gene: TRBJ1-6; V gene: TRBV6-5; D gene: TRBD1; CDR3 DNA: TGTGCCAGCCGAATCGACAGGGATAATTCACCCCTCCACTTT; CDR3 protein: CASRIDRDNSPLHF
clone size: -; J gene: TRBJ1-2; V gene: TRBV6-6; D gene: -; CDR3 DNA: TGTGCCAGCAGTTACTCACAGGAGGGACGTGGCTACACCTTC; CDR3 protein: CASSYSQEGRGYTF
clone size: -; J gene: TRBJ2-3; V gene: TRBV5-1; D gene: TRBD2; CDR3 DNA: TGCGCCAGCAGCTTGGTTGCTAGCGGGTACACAGATACGCAGTATTTT; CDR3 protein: CASSLVASGYTDTQYF
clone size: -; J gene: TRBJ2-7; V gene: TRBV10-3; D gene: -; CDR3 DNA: TGTGCCATCAGCTCCAGGGGGGACGACGAGCAGTACTTC; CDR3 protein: CAISSRGDDEQYF
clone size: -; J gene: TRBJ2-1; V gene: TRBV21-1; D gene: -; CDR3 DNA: TGTGCCAGCAGCACGTTAGCGGGAGTTGCCTACAATGAGCAGTTCTTC; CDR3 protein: CASSTLAGVAYNEQFF
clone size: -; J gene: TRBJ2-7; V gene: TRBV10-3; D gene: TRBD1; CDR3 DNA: TGTGCCATCAGTGAGACCCGACAGGGGTGGTACGAGCAGTACTTC; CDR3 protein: CAISETRQGWYEQYF
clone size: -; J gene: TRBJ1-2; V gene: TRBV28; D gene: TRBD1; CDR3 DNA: TGTGCCAGCAGTCTACCGGGACAGGGTCACTATGGCTACACCTTC; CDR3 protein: CASSLPGQGHYGYTF